The 23 T cell receptor beta chains reported below all come from one sample, sequenced in a study of blood T cells in healthy people across ages. A second PCR of 7 to 11 cycles used a sample-barcoded 5' primer and a J-beta primer mix. From the 5' RACE reads, TCRdb called clonotypes with MiXCR, one entry per CDR3 protein. The profile covers over 1,300,000 distinct CDR3 sequences, with around 55% appearing a single time and 6.7% taken by the ten largest. The source material was blood. Every receptor here comes from a man aged 18 to 30 in good health.

V and J are TRBV2 and TRBJ1-1; D unclear. The CDR3 consists of 10 residues. V was pared by 8 bases and J by 8 bases, with 9 bases between. Germline CDR1 reads SNHLY; CDR2 reads FYNNEI. CDR3 in amino acids: CASGWPEAFF. The CDR3, as DNA: TGTGCCAGCGGTTGGCCAGAAGCTTTCTTT.

V usage is TRBV4-3 and J usage is TRBJ2-7; D possibly corresponds to TRBD2 (7 bases). CDR3 length equals 16 residues. V lost 3 bases and J 9 bases, leaving 24 bases between the germline ends. Germline CDR1 LGHNA, CDR2 YSLEER. CDR3 residues: CASSHERGGRGPVQYF. The CDR3 bases are TGCGCCAGCAGCCATGAAAGAGGGGGGAGGGGTCCAGTGCAGTACTTC.

The V call is TRBV5-1, the J call TRBJ2-7, with D hard to call. The germline gives CDR1 SGHRS, CDR2 YFSETQ. Trimming removed 4 bases at V and 2 bases at J, with 13 bases between. This CDR3 is 14 amino acids long. CDR3 nucleotides: TGCGCCAGCAGCAACCAGAATGCCGCCTACGAGCAGTACTTC. Protein sequence: CASSNQNAAYEQYF.

The CDR3 nucleotides are TGTGCCAGCAGCGTGGGACTAGTCCTTAACACCGGGGAGCTGTTTTTT. Protein sequence: CASSVGLVLNTGELFF. The chain recombines TRBV9 with TRBJ2-2, with 8 nucleotides matching TRBD2. CDR3 length equals 16 residues. Germline V lookup: CDR1 SGDLS, CDR2 YYNGEE. V trimming: 2 bases; J trimming: 2 bases; junction bases outside the gene matches: 5. The variable domain in full, completed from reference TRBV9 and TRBJ2-2, reads DSGVTQTPKHLITATGQRVTLRCSPRSGDLSVYWYQQSLDQGLQFLIQYYNGEERAKGNILERFSAQQFPDLHSELNLSSLELGDSALYFCASSVGLVLNTGELFFGEGSRLTVL.

This clonotype was detected only once. The chain has TRBV7-2 and TRBJ1-6; TRBD1 might be the D (5 bases). CDR3 length: 15 amino acids. Germline V gene data show CDR1 as SGHTA and CDR2 as FQGNSA. Trimming cost V 1 base and J 6 bases, with 10 bases left between them. In nucleotides, the CDR3 is TGTGCCAGCAGCTTAGTCGACAGCCTTAATTCACCCCTCCACTTT. The encoded protein is CASSLVDSLNSPLHF.

This clonotype was counted only a few times. The chain joins TRBV4-1 to TRBJ2-6; D possibly corresponds to TRBD1 (5 bases). There are 18 residues in the CDR3. Trimming took off 0 bases at V and 0 bases at J, with 12 bases between the two ends. Germline V lookup: CDR1 MGHRA, CDR2 YSYEKL. CDR3 residues: CASSQDARQLSGANVLTF. The CDR3 DNA reads TGCGCCAGCAGCCAAGATGCACGACAGCTCTCTGGGGCCAACGTCCTGACTTTC.

This sequence joins TRBV12-3 or TRBV12-4 and TRBJ2-1; D is unclear. The CDR3 loop spans 15 amino acids. V was cut by 3 bases and J by 5 bases, with 14 bases left in between. The CDR3 loop is CASSLVRAGNNEQFF. In DNA form, the CDR3 reads TGTGCCAGCAGTTTGGTACGGGCCGGAAACAATGAGCAGTTCTTC.

The chain joins TRBV20-1 to TRBJ1-1, with a possible D match to TRBD1 (6 bases). V was pared by 4 bases and J by 4 bases, with 10 bases between. This CDR3 is built from 12 residues. Germline CDR1 is DFQATT and CDR2 is SNEGSKA (reference sequence). CDR3 nucleotides: TGCAGTGCTACCCGGACAGTCACTGAAGCTTTCTTT. It yields the protein CSATRTVTEAFF.

This clonotype occurred many times. This chain uses TRBV7-2 with TRBJ2-7; TRBD2 aligns across 12 bases. Germline assignment: CDR1 SGHTA and CDR2 FQGNSA. The CDR3 extends over 15 amino acids. J gave up 4 bases and V 3 bases, and 4 bases lay outside the gene matches. This CDR3 is CASSFTGTSGYEQYF. CDR3 DNA sequence: TGTGCCAGCAGCTTTACCGGGACTAGCGGGTACGAGCAGTACTTC.

The V call is TRBV27, the J call TRBJ2-5; TRBD2 agrees at 9 bases. The CDR3 has 17 amino acids. CDR1 is MNHEY and CDR2 is SMNVEV in the germline V gene (reference sequence). After removal of 2 bases from V and 11 bases from J, the junction contained 18 bases not matched to a gene. The CDR3 here is CASSLLGGRVAINEQYF. The CDR3, as DNA: TGTGCCAGCAGTTTACTGGGCGGGAGGGTAGCGATCAATGAGCAGTACTTC.

The genes are TRBV7-9 and TRBJ2-3; the D gene is possibly TRBD2 (5 bases). Germline lookup yields CDR1 SEHNR and CDR2 FQNEAQ (reference sequence). The V end was cut by 5 bases, the J end by 6 bases, with 27 bases between. The CDR3 is made up of 18 amino acids. The CDR3 sequence: CASSPTDGGLESRDTQYF. The CDR3 DNA is TGTGCCAGCAGCCCCACGGACGGAGGTCTAGAGTCCAGGGATACGCAGTATTTT.

The chain recombines TRBV29-1 with TRBJ2-7; D is possibly TRBD2 (6 bases). This CDR3 is built from 16 residues. V dropped 1 base and J dropped 2 bases, with 18 bases sitting between them. Germline CDR1 reads SQVTM; CDR2 reads ANQGSEA. The DNA for the CDR3 is TGCAGCGTTGAAGGGGGTAGCGGCCAGACTCCCTACGAGCAGTACTTC. Its translation: CSVEGGSGQTPYEQYF.

The rearrangement links TRBV25-1 to TRBJ2-1, with D maybe TRBD1 (6 bases). The germline CDR1 and CDR2 sequences are MGHDK and SYGVNS. V was clipped by 6 bases and J by 6 bases, with 12 bases between them. The CDR3 consists of 13 residues. The DNA of the CDR3 is TGTGCCAGCAGACAGGGAGCCGTCAATGAGCAGTTCTTC. It codes for CASRQGAVNEQFF.

The V gene is TRBV12-5, the J gene TRBJ2-5, with D perhaps matching TRBD2 (5 bases). Trimming shortened V by 10 bases and J by 7 bases, and 19 bases separated the two germline ends. The CDR3 is 13 residues long. In germline, CDR1 is LGHNT, CDR2 FRNRAP. As DNA, the CDR3 is TGTGCTAACCGATCCTCGAGTGAGGGGACCCAGTACTTC. Translating gives CANRSSSEGTQYF.

CDR3 bases: TGTGCCAGCAGCCGAATAACTAGCGGGAGGTTCAATGAGCAGTTCTTC. It codes for CASSRITSGRFNEQFF. The V and J genes are TRBV27 and TRBJ2-1, with 12 bases identical to TRBD2. The CDR3 contains 16 residues. Germline V gene lookup returns CDR1 MNHEY and CDR2 SMNVEV (reference sequence). Germline trimming cut 6 bases from V and 6 bases from J; bases unmatched to any gene: 9.

The genes are TRBV7-9 and TRBJ2-5; 7 bases line up with TRBD2. The CDR3 extends over 15 amino acids. Germline assignment: CDR1 SEHNR and CDR2 FQNEAQ (reference sequence). J was trimmed by 2 bases and V by 5 bases; bases with no gene match: 8. The CDR3 DNA follows: TGTGCCAGCAGCCCGGGGACTACCCAACAAGAGACCCAGTACTTC. Translating it yields CASSPGTTQQETQYF.

This chain uses TRBV12-3 or TRBV12-4 with TRBJ1-5, with 9 nucleotides matching TRBD1. The CDR3 length is 13 residues. The V and J ends lost 6 bases and 6 bases, in that order; junction bases with no gene match: 3. In DNA form, the CDR3 reads TGTGCCAGCAGGGGACAGGGCATTCAGCCCCAGCATTTT. Protein sequence: CASRGQGIQPQHF.

The chain links TRBV6-2 or TRBV6-3 to TRBJ2-7; D not resolved. Germline V gene sequence: CDR1 MNHEY, CDR2 SVGEGT. V was shortened by 6 bases and J by 6 bases, with 9 bases between the two germline ends. The CDR3 loop spans 11 amino acids. The CDR3 nucleotides are TGTGCCAGCAGCTTGCGAACCGAGCAGTACTTC. Translation: CASSLRTEQYF.

The chain is built from TRBV6-2 or TRBV6-3 and TRBJ2-1; TRBD1 aligns across 9 bases. V lost 6 bases to trimming and J lost 4 bases; unmatched junction nucleotides: 4. The CDR3 is made up of 14 amino acids. CDR1 and CDR2 (germline): MNHEY, SVGEGT. This CDR3 is CASRGDREYNEQFF. In nucleotides, the CDR3 is TGTGCCAGCAGGGGGGACAGGGAATACAATGAGCAGTTCTTC.

This chain joins TRBV4-3 and TRBJ2-3, with D unclear. The CDR3 has 15 amino acids. V was pared by 1 base and J by 5 bases, with 13 bases between. The germline gives CDR1 LGHNA, CDR2 YSLEER. CDR3 in DNA: TGCGCCAGCAGCCAAGTATTTTTAGGCCTAGATACGCAGTATTTT. Protein sequence: CASSQVFLGLDTQYF.

This rearrangement joins TRBV16 to TRBJ2-3; 11 bases are shared with TRBD2. The V gene's germline CDR1 is KGHSY and CDR2 FQNENV. The CDR3 extends over 17 amino acids. The J segment lost 3 bases and the V segment lost 4 bases, leaving 9 bases of the junction unmatched. CDR3 bases: TGTGCCAGCAGCCCCCGCGTCCTAGCGGGAGGTACAGATACGCAGTATTTT. The encoded protein is CASSPRVLAGGTDTQYF.

The chain employs TRBV29-1 and TRBJ2-5; D unclear. The germline gives CDR1 SQVTM, CDR2 ANQGSEA. V was shortened by 3 bases and J by 2 bases, with 10 bases between the two germline ends. The CDR3 is 13 residues long. The DNA of the CDR3 is TGCAGCGTTGATAAAGCAGAGCAAGAGACCCAGTACTTC. It codes for CSVDKAEQETQYF.

The chain combines TRBV12-3 or TRBV12-4 with TRBJ2-7; D perhaps matches TRBD1 (5 bases). The CDR3 loop spans 14 amino acids. V was trimmed by 6 bases and J by 3 bases, leaving 15 bases between them. The DNA of the CDR3 is TGTGCCAGCAGCCTACCCCCACAGGTCTACGAGCAGTACTTC. Its translation: CASSLPPQVYEQYF.